The 25 T cell receptor beta chains below all came from one sample that was sequenced in a study of T cell changes during pregnancy in multiple sclerosis. The table came from immunoSEQ multiplex PCR; TCRdb's copy has only in-frame clones and leaves some out. The data show tens of thousands of clones, about nine tenths seen once. The material sequenced was CD4+ T cells from peripheral blood mononuclear cells, taken after pregnancy. Receptor source: a female donor with multiple sclerosis, enrolled in a pregnancy study.

In this sample, this clone turned up once. The chain links TRBV6-5 to TRBJ1-2, with D maybe TRBD1 (5 bases). V was shortened by 2 bases and J by 3 bases, with 10 bases between the two germline ends. Germline values: CDR1 MNHEY, CDR2 SVGAGI. The CDR3 runs to 14 residues. This CDR3 is CASSYLDSYYGYTF. The CDR3 DNA is TGTGCCAGCAGTTACCTCGACAGTTACTATGGCTACACCTTC.

This clone is a singleton in its sample. This chain uses TRBV11-3 with TRBJ1-3, with D maybe TRBD1 (5 bases). Trimming removed 2 bases at V and 4 bases at J, with 18 bases between. This CDR3 spans 17 amino acids. The V gene's germline CDR1 is SGHNT and CDR2 YENEEA. CDR3 in amino acids: CASSLWLLGGPGNTIYF. The CDR3 region has the DNA TGTGCCAGCAGCTTATGGCTCCTCGGGGGACCCGGAAACACCATATATTTT.

The V and J genes are TRBV5-4 and TRBJ2-7; 7 bases map to TRBD2. Germline V gives CDR1 SGHNT, CDR2 YYREEE (reference sequence). The CDR3 loop spans 14 amino acids. After removal of 0 bases from V and 4 bases from J, the junction contained 4 bases not matched to a gene. CDR3 DNA: TGTGCCAGCAGCTTGGGGACTAGTCGATACGAGCAGTACTTC. It translates to CASSLGTSRYEQYF.

V gene TRBV7-9 combines with J gene TRBJ2-1, with TRBD1 as a possible D gene (6 bases). Germline assignment: CDR1 SEHNR and CDR2 FQNEAQ (reference sequence). The CDR3 contains 15 residues. V lost 10 bases and J lost 4, with 20 bases in between. The CDR3 region has the DNA TGTGCCACCCTTCCACAGGGCCTGGGATACAATGAGCAGTTCTTC. This gives the protein CATLPQGLGYNEQFF.

This sequence joins TRBV5-6 and TRBJ2-5, with D possibly being TRBD1 (5 bases). V lost 3 bases and J 4 bases, leaving 10 bases between the germline ends. The V gene's germline CDR1 is SGHDT and CDR2 YYEEEE. CDR3 length equals 13 residues. CDR3 region: CASSYRTRETQYF. CDR3 bases: TGTGCCAGCAGCTACAGGACCCGAGAGACCCAGTACTTC.

The CDR3 DNA reads as TGTGCCAGTTCTAGACAGGGGGCCTACGAGCAGTACTTC. Protein product: CASSRQGAYEQYF. The chain has TRBV19 and TRBJ2-7, with 9 bases fitting TRBD1. The CDR3 has 13 amino acids. Losses at the gene ends were 8 bases for V and 2 bases for J; bases not matched to a gene: 4. Looked up from germline, CDR1 is LNHDA and CDR2 is SQIVND (reference sequence).

The chain couples TRBV2 to TRBJ2-3; D possibly corresponds to TRBD1 (6 bases). This CDR3 is 17 amino acids long. CDR1 is SNHLY, CDR2 FYNNEI, per germline. The germline V and J ends were trimmed by 1 base and 0 bases, with 14 bases remaining between them. As DNA, the CDR3 is TGTGCCAGCAGTGAAGGGAGGACAGCCTCTAGCACAGATACGCAGTATTTT. Protein: CASSEGRTASSTDTQYF.

V and J are TRBV18 and TRBJ1-3; 9 bases are a match to TRBD1. The trim removed 2 bases at V and 0 bases at J, leaving 14 bases unmatched. The CDR3 contains 20 residues. Germline V lookup: CDR1 KGHSH, CDR2 LQKENI. The CDR3 is CASSPARGQGQGRSGNTIYF. DNA for the CDR3: TGTGCCAGCTCACCAGCCCGGGGACAGGGACAGGGACGCTCTGGAAACACCATATATTTT.

The chain recombines TRBV2 with TRBJ1-6; 9 nucleotides align to TRBD1. The junction had 7 bases not matched to a gene; V was cut back by 10 bases and J by 9 bases. The length of the CDR3 is 13 residues. Germline CDR1 and CDR2: SNHLY and FYNNEI. The CDR3 sequence is CATKGTGSSPLHF. CDR3 coding DNA: TGTGCCACAAAGGGGACAGGGAGTTCACCCCTCCACTTT.

This chain connects TRBV4-3 to TRBJ1-1; 10 bases match TRBD1. Germline V gives CDR1 LGHNA, CDR2 YSLEER. Trimming removed 4 bases from V and 3 bases from J; junction bases left unmatched: 8. The CDR3 is made up of 16 amino acids. CDR3 bases: TGCGCCAGCAGCCGGTCCGGGACAGGGGCCCACACTGAAGCTTTCTTT. Translation gives CASSRSGTGAHTEAFF.

The chain employs TRBV6-5 and TRBJ2-1; TRBD1 is a possible D gene (5 bases). With 2 bases removed from V and 5 bases from J, the gap between germline ends came to 13 bases. CDR1 and CDR2 (germline): MNHEY, SVGAGI. CDR3 length: 15 residues. CDR3 DNA sequence: TGTGCCAGCAGTTACAGGGGTTATCTGGACAATGAGCAGTTCTTC. It is translated as CASSYRGYLDNEQFF.

This clone was picked up a small number of times. The chain links TRBV9 to TRBJ2-5; D unclear. The CDR3 is 14 residues long. Germline CDR1 is SGDLS and CDR2 is YYNGEE. V was clipped by 3 bases and J by 4 bases, with 13 bases between them. The CDR3, as DNA: TGTGCCAGCAGCGGGAGTTCTAGTGCAGAGACCCAGTACTTC. This codes for CASSGSSSAETQYF.

The gene calls are TRBV18 and TRBJ1-1; D remains unclear. V lost 1 base and J 3 bases, leaving 9 bases between the germline ends. Germline V gene sequence: CDR1 KGHSH, CDR2 LQKENI. The CDR3 has 14 residues. The CDR3 is CASSPLPEDTEAFF. For the CDR3, the DNA is TGTGCCAGCTCACCACTCCCGGAGGACACTGAAGCTTTCTTT.

The rearrangement links TRBV11-2 to TRBJ2-7, with no clear D. The germline gives CDR1 SGHAT, CDR2 FQNNGV. This CDR3 has 13 amino acids. Trimming left V 6 bases short and J 3 bases short, with 12 bases between. In nucleotides, the CDR3 is TGTGCCAGCAGATCCTTGCGGAGCTACGAGCAGTACTTC. This codes for CASRSLRSYEQYF.

This clone was seen once. The chain employs TRBV7-9 and TRBJ1-2; tentatively, D is TRBD1 (6 bases). Germline V gives CDR1 SEHNR, CDR2 FQNEAQ (reference sequence). Trimming took off 5 bases at V and 7 bases at J, with 17 bases between the two ends. This CDR3 is built from 14 residues. The CDR3 region is CASSPRGGEVGYTF. Here the CDR3 DNA reads TGTGCCAGCAGCCCCCGAGGGGGGGAGGTTGGCTACACCTTC.

The chain links TRBV5-1 to TRBJ1-1; a possible D gene is TRBD1 (6 bases). The CDR3 length is 14 residues. The V end was cut by 5 bases, the J end by 4 bases, with 15 bases between. Looked up from germline, CDR1 is SGHRS and CDR2 is YFSETQ. The CDR3 DNA is TGCGCCAGCAGGAAAACAGGGTCAGGCACTGAAGCTTTCTTT. This sequence encodes CASRKTGSGTEAFF. The complete variable domain, with remaining parts taken from reference TRBV5-1 and TRBJ1-1, reads KAGVTQTPRYLIKTRGQQVTLSCSPISGHRSVSWYQQTPGQGLQFLFEYFSETQRNKGNFPGRFSGRQFSNSRSEMNVSTLELGDSALYLCASRKTGSGTEAFFGQGTRLTVV.

The chain is built from TRBV5-1 and TRBJ1-2; the D gene is possibly TRBD1 (6 bases). Trimming stripped 4 bases from V and 4 bases from J, with 17 bases between. Germline V gives CDR1 SGHRS, CDR2 YFSETQ. The CDR3 is 15 amino acids. This CDR3 reads CASSPSLGTSYGYTF. CDR3 in DNA: TGCGCCAGCAGCCCGAGCCTCGGGACATCCTATGGCTACACCTTC.

The chain has TRBV2 and TRBJ2-5; 12 positions match TRBD2. The CDR3 is made up of 16 amino acids. V trimming: 7 bases; J trimming: 5 bases; junction bases outside the gene matches: 11. Germline CDR1 is SNHLY and CDR2 is FYNNEI. The CDR3 spells CASNRGLAGFGETQYF. CDR3 DNA sequence: TGTGCCAGCAATCGCGGACTAGCGGGGTTTGGGGAGACCCAGTACTTC. The variable domain in full, completed from reference TRBV2 and TRBJ2-5, reads EPEVTQTPSHQVTQMGQEVILRCVPISNHLYFYWYRQILGQKVEFLVSFYNNEISEKSEIFDDQFSVERPDGSNFTLKIRSTKLEDSAMYFCASNRGLAGFGETQYFGPGTRLLVL.

The chain combines TRBV9 with TRBJ2-7; 9 bases map to TRBD1. Germline V gene data show CDR1 as SGDLS and CDR2 as YYNGEE. Trimming removed 1 base from V and 5 bases from J; junction bases left unmatched: 7. The length of the CDR3 is 15 residues. CDR3 in amino acids: CASSVLGTGLDEQYF. The CDR3 nucleotides read TGTGCCAGCAGCGTACTAGGGACAGGGTTGGACGAGCAGTACTTC.

The chain has TRBV11-1 and TRBJ2-3; D may be TRBD2 (6 bases). The CDR3 runs to 16 residues. CDR1 and CDR2 from the germline V gene are SGHAT and FQDESV (reference sequence). Deletions cut 1 base from V and 6 bases from J, with 17 bases between. The DNA of the CDR3 is TGTGCCAGCAGCTTAGGTTGGACTAAGCTGGTGGATACGCAGTATTTT. It specifies CASSLGWTKLVDTQYF.

A few counts support this clone. The J gene is TRBJ2-1, the V gene TRBV4-2; perhaps TRBD2 as D (6 bases). From germline, CDR1 is LGHNA and CDR2 YNFKEQ. The CDR3 sequence is 17 residues long. V lost 2 bases, J lost 1 base, and 15 bases lay in between. The CDR3 is CASSQNGGALSYNEQFF. The CDR3 nucleotides read TGTGCCAGCAGCCAAAATGGCGGGGCCCTATCCTACAATGAGCAGTTCTTC.

This chain connects TRBV19 to TRBJ2-5; D remains ambiguous. The CDR3 is made up of 13 amino acids. Germline V gives CDR1 LNHDA, CDR2 SQIVND (reference sequence). V was trimmed by 4 bases and J by 4 bases, leaving 10 bases between them. CDR3 residues: CASSSTAGETQYF. CDR3 DNA: TGTGCCAGTAGTAGCACAGCAGGAGAGACCCAGTACTTC.

The chain carries TRBV6-6 and TRBJ2-5, with D perhaps matching TRBD1 (5 bases). CDR1 is MNHNY, CDR2 SVGAGI, per germline (reference sequence). The CDR3 has 15 amino acids. Trimming took off 4 bases at V and 0 bases at J, with 12 bases between the two ends. The CDR3 bases are TGTGCCAGCAGTTTGGGGCGGTCTCACCAAGAGACCCAGTACTTC. Translating gives CASSLGRSHQETQYF.

The chain links TRBV5-3 to TRBJ2-3, with D possibly TRBD2 on 5 matching bases. TRBV5-3 belongs to the ORF category, with a function that is uncertain. Trimming took off 1 base at V and 1 base at J, with 16 bases between the two ends. The CDR3 loop spans 17 amino acids. Here the CDR3 reads CARSLYRRCPRTDTQYF. In nucleotides, the CDR3 is TGTGCCAGAAGCTTGTATAGGAGGTGCCCCCGCACAGATACGCAGTATTTT.

This clone occurred once. The genes are TRBV4-1 and TRBJ1-2; TRBD1 matches 8 bases. V lost 1 base and J lost 5; bases outside the gene matches: 12. The CDR3 has 17 residues. Germline CDR1 is MGHRA and CDR2 is YSYEKL. In DNA form, the CDR3 reads TGCGCCAGCAGCCAAGCTGGGCAGGGGGCATTCGGGTATGGCTACACCTTC. Residues: CASSQAGQGAFGYGYTF.